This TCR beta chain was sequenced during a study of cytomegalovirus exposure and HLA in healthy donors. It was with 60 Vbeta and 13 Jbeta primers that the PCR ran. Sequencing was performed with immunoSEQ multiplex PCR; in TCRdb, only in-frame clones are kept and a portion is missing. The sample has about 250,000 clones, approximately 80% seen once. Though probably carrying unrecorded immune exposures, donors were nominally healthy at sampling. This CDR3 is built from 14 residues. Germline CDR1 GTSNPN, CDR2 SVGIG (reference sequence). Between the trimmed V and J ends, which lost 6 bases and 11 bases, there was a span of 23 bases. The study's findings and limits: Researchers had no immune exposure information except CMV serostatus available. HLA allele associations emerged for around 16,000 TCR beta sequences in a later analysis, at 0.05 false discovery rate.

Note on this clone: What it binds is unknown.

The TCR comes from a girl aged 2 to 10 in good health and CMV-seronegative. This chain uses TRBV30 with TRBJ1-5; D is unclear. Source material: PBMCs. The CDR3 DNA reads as TGTGCCTGCTCCCGCGGAGACGGATCCCCGGCCCAGCATTTT. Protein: CACSRGDGSPAQHF.